This TCR beta chain is drawn from a study of blood T cells in healthy people across ages. Study-wide results and caveats: Observed TCR beta diversity showed a strong correlation with the percentage of naive T cells as measured by flow cytometry.

Aged roughly 6 to 100, donors were systemically healthy Caucasians from Russia. Samples each had at least 5.5 micrograms of total RNA extracted. Concerning this clonotype itself: Antigen specificity is unknown.

This CDR3 spans 14 amino acids. Germline V lookup: CDR1 SQVTM, CDR2 ANQGSEA. Trimming removed 4 bases at V and 5 bases at J, with 16 bases between. Through a sample-barcoded 5' primer and a J-beta primer mix, a second PCR was run for 7 to 11 cycles. Each CDR3 protein is one row after TCRdb ran MiXCR on the 5' RACE reads. The sample lists about 1.7 million distinct CDR3 sequences, 28% occurring once. This chain connects TRBV29-1 to TRBJ2-3; no reliable D call. Sequenced material: blood. This TCR was sampled from a woman aged 25 to 39 in good health. The CDR3 is CSVVARLLRDTQYF. CDR3 nucleotides: TGCAGCGTTGTCGCTAGGCTTCTGAGAGATACGCAGTATTTT.